A single sample is the source of the 17 T cell receptor beta chains below, sequenced in a study of Tregs in tolerant kidney transplant recipients. Sequencing was performed with immunoSEQ multiplex PCR; in TCRdb, only in-frame clones are kept and a portion is missing. The sample lists approximately 260,000 clones, roughly 84% occurring once. The sequencing sample was made of CD4+ T cells from blood. These receptor sequences come from a human donor in good health.

The V gene is TRBV6-5, the J gene TRBJ2-7, with 8 bases fitting TRBD2. This CDR3 region has 14 residues. Germline CDR1 MNHEY, CDR2 SVGAGI. J was trimmed by 7 bases and V by 7 bases; bases with no gene match: 12. CDR3 sequence: CASTSAGEAGEQYF. For the CDR3, the DNA is TGTGCCAGCACATCAGCGGGAGAGGCGGGAGAGCAGTACTTC.

The V gene is TRBV15, the J gene TRBJ2-7; TRBD1 matches 11 bases. The CDR3 extends over 14 amino acids. Germline V lookup: CDR1 LNHNV, CDR2 YYDKDF (reference sequence). J lost 1 base, V lost 8 bases, and 4 bases had no gene match. The CDR3 reads CATARDRGSYEQYF. The CDR3, as DNA: TGTGCCACCGCCCGGGACAGGGGGTCCTACGAGCAGTACTTC.

The chain carries TRBV29-1 and TRBJ1-2; 10 bases align to TRBD1. The CDR3 totals 17 residues. V was clipped by 3 bases and J by 6 bases; unmatched bases: 16. Germline V gene sequence: CDR1 SQVTM, CDR2 ANQGSEA. The chain's CDR3 is CSVEATGGVQGIDGYTF. As DNA, the CDR3 is TGCAGCGTTGAGGCGACAGGGGGCGTTCAGGGAATCGATGGCTACACCTTC. Looking up the rest from reference TRBV29-1 and TRBJ1-2 gives the full variable domain: SAVISQKPSRDICQRGTSLTIQCQVDSQVTMMFWYRQQPGQSLTLIATANQGSEATYESGFVIDKFPISRPNLTFSTLTVSNMSPEDSSIYLCSVEATGGVQGIDGYTFGSGTRLTVV.

The chain carries TRBV30 and TRBJ1-3; D remains ambiguous. The CDR3 length is 16 residues. The ends were cut back, 5 bases at V and 5 bases at J, with 22 bases in the middle. Germline-derived CDR1 and CDR2 are GTSNPN and SVGIG (reference sequence). This CDR3 is CAWAGGDAGKRNTIYF. CDR3 sequence (DNA): TGTGCCTGGGCGGGTGGGGATGCAGGTAAAAGAAACACCATATATTTT. The variable domain in full, with the rest retrieved from reference TRBV30 and TRBJ1-3, is SQTIHQWPATLVQPVGSPLSLECTVEGTSNPNLYWYRQAAGRGLQLLFYSVGIGQISSEVPQNLSASRPQDRQFILSSKKLLLSDSGFYLCAWAGGDAGKRNTIYFGEGSWLTVV.

The rearrangement joins TRBV7-5 to TRBJ2-7; the table gives TRBD2 as D, unverified against the DNA. TRBV7-5 is a pseudogene. The CDR3 consists of 12 residues. Here the CDR3 DNA reads TGTGTCGGGGGGAGCTTGGCCTACGAGCAGTACTTC. It is translated as CVGGSLAYEQYF.

The rearrangement joins TRBV6-1 to TRBJ2-5, with unresolved D. The J call is in doubt because the DNA end fits TRBJ2-7 better. The V gene's germline CDR1 is MNHNS and CDR2 SASEGT. This CDR3 is built from 15 residues. The CDR3 nucleotides read TGTGCCAGCAGCTCCCCGGGTAGGGTGCCCTACGAGCAGTACTTC. Amino acids: CASSSPGRVPYEQYF.

The sample holds a few counts of this clone. V gene TRBV9 combines with J gene TRBJ1-3; D is unresolved. Trimming removed 2 bases from V and 0 bases from J, with 12 bases in between. Germline CDR1 is SGDLS and CDR2 is YYNGEE. CDR3 length equals 16 residues. The CDR3 spells CASSVGSTSSGNTIYF. The DNA for the CDR3 is TGTGCCAGCAGCGTGGGGAGTACGAGCTCTGGAAACACCATATATTTT.

The chain employs TRBV5-6 and TRBJ2-7; D is possibly TRBD1 or TRBD2 (5 bases each). CDR1 SGHDT and CDR2 YYEEEE come from the germline V gene. This CDR3 has 14 amino acids. The V end was cut by 2 bases, the J end by 3 bases, with 12 bases between. In DNA form, the CDR3 reads TGTGCCAGCAGCTTACCGGGACCGAACTACGAGCAGTACTTC. Residues: CASSLPGPNYEQYF.

The chain couples TRBV2 to TRBJ2-3; either TRBD1 or TRBD2 may supply D (5 bases each). The CDR3 extends over 14 amino acids. From germline, CDR1 is SNHLY and CDR2 FYNNEI. Trimming took off 6 bases at V and 2 bases at J, with 12 bases between the two ends. The DNA of the CDR3 is TGTGCCAGCAGGTCGGGGACCTCCACAGATACGCAGTATTTT. Residues: CASRSGTSTDTQYF.

This rearrangement joins TRBV18 to TRBJ1-5, with a tentative D call TRBD1 (5 bases). The germline gives CDR1 KGHSH, CDR2 LQKENI. This CDR3 spans 15 amino acids. V was cut by 4 bases and J by 1 base, with 11 bases left in between. This chain's CDR3 is CASSQGFGSNQPQHF. DNA for the CDR3: TGTGCCAGCTCACAGGGGTTTGGAAGCAATCAGCCCCAGCATTTT.

The chain is built from TRBV5-1 and TRBJ2-5, with TRBD2 matching 12 bases. Germline V gene data show CDR1 as SGHRS and CDR2 as YFSETQ. With V trimmed by 4 bases and J by 12 bases, 22 bases remained unmatched. This CDR3 has 18 amino acids. This chain's CDR3 is CASSHGPSGLAGTKVEYF. CDR3 in DNA: TGCGCCAGCAGCCATGGCCCGTCCGGACTAGCGGGAACGAAAGTGGAGTACTTC.

Written as DNA, the CDR3 is TGTGCCAGTAGCATGGTTGGGACAGCGTCCTACGAGCAGTACTTC. Protein: CASSMVGTASYEQYF. V usage is TRBV19 and J usage is TRBJ2-7; TRBD1 matches 7 bases. This CDR3 has 15 residues. Germline values: CDR1 LNHDA, CDR2 SQIVND (reference sequence). J was trimmed by 1 base and V by 6 bases; bases with no gene match: 9. Complete variable domain (other parts from reference TRBV19 and TRBJ2-7): DGGITQSPKYLFRKEGQNVTLSCEQNLNHDAMYWYRQDPGQGLRLIYYSQIVNDFQKGDIAEGYSVSREKKESFPLTVTSAQKNPTAFYLCASSMVGTASYEQYFGPGTRLTVT.

This clone has more than one count but fewer than ten. The chain joins TRBV11-2 to TRBJ2-5, with 9 positions matching TRBD2. CDR1 is SGHAT and CDR2 is FQNNGV in the germline V gene. Trimming cost V 7 bases and J 3 bases; bases outside gene matches: 3. The CDR3 covers 13 residues. CDR3 DNA sequence: TGTGCCAGCACTAGCGGGGCAAAAGAGACCCAGTACTTC. It translates to CASTSGAKETQYF.

V and J are TRBV5-1 and TRBJ1-2; TRBD1 matches at 7 bases. The germline V gene has CDR1 SGHRS and CDR2 YFSETQ. The CDR3 loop spans 13 amino acids. V trimming: 2 bases; J trimming: 5 bases; junction bases outside the gene matches: 3. The CDR3 loop is CASSFTGDYGYTF. The CDR3, as DNA: TGCGCCAGCAGCTTCACAGGGGATTATGGCTACACCTTC.

This clone was seen a few times. This chain links TRBV18 with TRBJ2-7; D is perhaps TRBD1 (6 bases). CDR3 length equals 14 residues. Trimming shortened V by 5 bases and J by 6 bases, and 17 bases separated the two germline ends. CDR1 is KGHSH, CDR2 LQKENI, per germline. CDR3: CASSTGQTTFEQYF. The CDR3 DNA reads TGTGCCAGCTCAACTGGACAGACCACCTTCGAGCAGTACTTC. The full variable domain, its missing parts supplied by reference TRBV18 and TRBJ2-7, is NAGVMQNPRHLVRRRGQEARLRCSPMKGHSHVYWYRQLPEEGLKFMVYLQKENIIDESGMPKERFSAEFPKEGPSILRIQQVVRGDSAAYFCASSTGQTTFEQYFGPGTRLTVT.

The V call is TRBV7-9, the J call TRBJ2-1; TRBD2 aligns across 10 bases. In germline, CDR1 is SEHNR, CDR2 FQNEAQ (reference sequence). J gave up 10 bases and V 2 bases, and 2 bases lay outside the gene matches. CDR3 length: 13 residues. The chain's CDR3 is CASSLPGLAEQFF. The CDR3 bases are TGTGCCAGCAGCTTACCGGGACTAGCGGAGCAGTTCTTC. Filled out from reference TRBV7-9 and TRBJ2-1, the complete variable domain reads DTGVSQNPRHKITKRGQNVTFRCDPISEHNRLYWYRQTLGQGPEFLTYFQNEAQLEKSRLLSDRFSAERPKGSFSTLEIQRTEQGDSAMYLCASSLPGLAEQFFGPGTRLTVL.

In DNA, the CDR3 is TGTGCCTGCGCCCCAGGGGGCACTGAAGCTTTCTTT. Protein: CACAPGGTEAFF. V gene TRBV30 combines with J gene TRBJ1-1; 7 bases agree with TRBD1. The CDR3 is 12 residues long. With 6 bases clipped from V and 4 bases from J, the junction kept 5 bases outside the gene matches. Germline CDR1 is GTSNPN and CDR2 is SVGIG (reference sequence).